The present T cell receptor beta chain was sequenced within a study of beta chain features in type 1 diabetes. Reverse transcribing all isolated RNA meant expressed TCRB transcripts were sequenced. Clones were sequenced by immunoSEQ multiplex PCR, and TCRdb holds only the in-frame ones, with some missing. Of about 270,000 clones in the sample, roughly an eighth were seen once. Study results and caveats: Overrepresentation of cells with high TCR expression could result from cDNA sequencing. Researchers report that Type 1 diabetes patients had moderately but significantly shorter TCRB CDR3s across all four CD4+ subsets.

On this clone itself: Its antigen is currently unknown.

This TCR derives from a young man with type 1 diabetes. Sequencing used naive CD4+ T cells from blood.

The chain's CDR3 is CATRGQGPNTQYF. The CDR3 DNA is TGTGCCACCCGGGGACAGGGGCCTAATACGCAGTATTTT. This chain uses TRBV28 with TRBJ2-3; TRBD1 matches 10 bases. CDR1 and CDR2 from the germline V gene are MDHEN and SYDVKM. V was clipped by 10 bases and J by 7 bases; unmatched bases: 8. This CDR3 is 13 amino acids long.